The 3 T cell receptor beta chains reported below all come from one sample, sequenced in a study of blood T cells in healthy people across ages (dated by TCRdb to 2013 to 2016). The method was 5' RACE. The sample was run on an Illumina HiSeq 2500. The second PCR ran for about 6 to 12 cycles and used a J-beta primer mix along with a sample-barcoded 5' primer. In-frame beta chains were kept once TCRdb had trimmed the public reads at Q25 with fastp and called clones with MiXCR. Each record represents a unique CDR3 protein, reported with the most common genes and DNA among its rows. Here the sample has 550,000 to 800,000 distinct CDR3 sequences; roughly 21% occur a single time. Approximately 3.7% of the sample lies in the top ten. What was sequenced was blood. The receptors were sampled from a man aged 65 to 79 in good health.

The chain is built from TRBV3-1 and TRBJ2-3, with 10 bases aligning to TRBD2. There are 17 residues in the CDR3. V lost 4 bases to trimming and J lost 4 bases; unmatched junction nucleotides: 11. In germline, CDR1 is LGHDT, CDR2 YNNKEL (reference sequence). CDR3 amino acids: CASSRSGTSVRADTQYF. The CDR3 nucleotides read TGTGCCAGCAGCCGGTCCGGGACTAGCGTTCGAGCAGATACGCAGTATTTT.

This clonotype has ten or more counts. A read error may account for a junction end that differs from germline. This chain links TRBV20-1 with TRBJ2-5; 8 nucleotides match TRBD2. Germline V lookup: CDR1 DFQATT, CDR2 SNEGSKA (reference sequence). The CDR3 sequence is 13 residues long. As DNA, the CDR3 is TGCAGTGCTAGAGATTCGGGGGGGACGGAGCTGTTCTTC. Protein sequence: CSARDSGGTELFF.

The V gene is TRBV5-1, the J gene TRBJ1-5; D may be TRBD1 (6 bases). Trimming took 4 bases from V and 2 from J, leaving 13 bases between them. Germline values: CDR1 SGHRS, CDR2 YFSETQ. The CDR3 covers 15 residues. The CDR3 sequence: CASSITGSGNQPQHF. The CDR3 DNA follows: TGCGCCAGCAGCATCACAGGGTCGGGCAATCAGCCCCAGCATTTT.